These 24 T cell receptor beta chains were all obtained from the same sample, sequenced in a study of a mutant IDH1 vaccine in newly diagnosed glioma. Their specific antigens are unknown. TCRdb keeps only in-frame clones here, not all; method: immunoSEQ multiplex PCR. There are about 27,000 clones in the sample; around four fifths occur only once, and about a third lies in the top ten. Time point in this sample: week 35, safety follow-up. A 20-mer mutant IDH1 peptide at 300 ug was injected subcutaneously with topical imiquimod. This material consisted of PBMCs, taken from a glioma patient whose treatment included an IDH1 peptide vaccine. These receptors were taken from a man younger than 45 with glioma.

V usage is TRBV11-2 and J usage is TRBJ1-4; 8 bases align to TRBD1. Germline values: CDR1 SGHAT, CDR2 FQNNGV. Trimming cost V 5 bases and J 4 bases; bases outside gene matches: 6. This CDR3 is built from 15 residues. CDR3 protein: CASSVTGDYNEKLFF. DNA for the CDR3: TGTGCCAGCAGCGTGACAGGGGACTATAATGAAAAACTGTTTTTT.

The J gene is TRBJ2-3, the V gene TRBV5-1, with 9 bases aligning to TRBD2. Germline trimming cut 4 bases from V and 1 base from J; bases unmatched to any gene: 4. The germline gives CDR1 SGHRS, CDR2 YFSETQ. The CDR3 runs to 15 residues. CDR3 DNA: TGCGCCAGCAGCCCCCGCGGGGGGGGCACAGATACGCAGTATTTT. Protein product: CASSPRGGGTDTQYF. Drawing the rest from reference TRBV5-1 and TRBJ2-3, the complete variable domain is KAGVTQTPRYLIKTRGQQVTLSCSPISGHRSVSWYQQTPGQGLQFLFEYFSETQRNKGNFPGRFSGRQFSNSRSEMNVSTLELGDSALYLCASSPRGGGTDTQYFGPGTRLTVL.

J is TRBJ2-7 and V is TRBV27; no clear D gene. Looked up from germline, CDR1 is MNHEY and CDR2 is SMNVEV (reference sequence). The V end lost 6 bases, the J end lost 4 bases, and 7 bases lay between the germline ends. CDR3 length: 11 amino acids. The CDR3 region is CASRYRYEQYF. The CDR3 DNA is TGTGCCAGCAGATATCGGTACGAGCAGTACTTC.

The rearrangement links TRBV27 to TRBJ2-5; 13 bases map to TRBD2. The CDR3 has 18 residues. Germline V gene sequence: CDR1 MNHEY, CDR2 SMNVEV (reference sequence). Unmatched junction bases numbered 11, after V lost 2 bases and J lost 5 bases. Written as DNA, the CDR3 is TGTGCCAGCAGTTTAGGACTAGCGGGAGCGGTATCTAGGGAGACCCAGTACTTC. This sequence encodes CASSLGLAGAVSRETQYF.

The rearrangement uses TRBV10-3 and TRBJ1-1, with D maybe TRBD1 (6 bases). CDR1 ENHRY and CDR2 SYGVKD come from the germline V gene. The CDR3 sequence is 17 residues long. V was clipped by 0 bases and J by 3 bases, with 17 bases between them. The DNA of the CDR3 is TGTGCCATCAGTGAGTCTACAGGGAAGAGATTGGACACTGAAGCTTTCTTT. It translates to CAISESTGKRLDTEAFF.

This clone was observed a single time. This chain joins TRBV5-4 and TRBJ1-4, with TRBD1 identical over 10 bases. The CDR3 consists of 17 residues. V lost 4 bases, J lost 7 bases, and 13 bases stayed unmatched. Germline CDR1 and CDR2: SGHNT and YYREEE (reference sequence). The CDR3 reads CASSQQPAGTGVEKLFF. The CDR3 DNA reads as TGTGCCAGCAGCCAACAGCCTGCCGGGACAGGGGTTGAAAAACTGTTTTTT. The whole variable domain, filled in from reference TRBV5-4 and TRBJ1-4, reads ETGVTQSPTHLIKTRGQQVTLRCSSQSGHNTVSWYQQALGQGPQFIFQYYREEENGRGNFPPRFSGLQFPNYSSELNVNALELDDSALYLCASSQQPAGTGVEKLFFGSGTQLSVL.

The rearrangement joins TRBV29-1 to TRBJ2-1; no reliable D call. Deletions cut 5 bases from V and 8 bases from J, with 16 bases between. CDR3 size: 13 residues. The germline V gene encodes CDR1 SQVTM and CDR2 ANQGSEA. The CDR3 protein is CSVHGTLVDEQFF. The CDR3 DNA reads TGCAGCGTTCATGGCACGCTGGTGGATGAGCAGTTCTTC.

The chain carries TRBV4-1 and TRBJ2-7; TRBD2 aligns across 7 bases. CDR1 and CDR2 (germline): MGHRA, YSYEKL. The CDR3 is made up of 18 amino acids. V lost 0 bases to trimming and J lost 7 bases; unmatched junction nucleotides: 18. CDR3 sequence: CASSQETGGLGGSREQYF. The CDR3, as DNA: TGCGCCAGCAGCCAAGAAACGGGGGGTTTGGGCGGGAGTCGTGAGCAGTACTTC.

The rearrangement uses TRBV5-1 and TRBJ2-1; 9 positions match TRBD2. The CDR3 is 15 amino acids. V shed 5 bases and J 1 base; nucleotides not matched to a gene: 4. Germline V gene sequence: CDR1 SGHRS, CDR2 YFSETQ. The CDR3 loop is CASRLAGDSYNEQFF. The DNA for the CDR3 is TGCGCCAGCAGGTTAGCGGGGGATTCCTACAATGAGCAGTTCTTC.

This clone has only a few counts. The chain uses TRBV28 and TRBJ2-7; perhaps TRBD2 as D (6 bases). The CDR3 consists of 13 residues. CDR1 and CDR2 (germline): MDHEN, SYDVKM. Trimming cost V 7 bases and J 4 bases, with 14 bases left between them. This chain's CDR3 is CASTVIGGYEQYF. The CDR3 coding sequence is TGTGCCAGCACCGTTATCGGGGGTTACGAGCAGTACTTC.

The rearrangement uses TRBV21-1 and TRBJ1-6; TRBD1 is the table's D call, not checked against the DNA. TRBV21-1 is an annotated pseudogene. The CDR3 has 16 residues. CDR3 residues: CASSKVMDRPFHPLHF. The DNA for the CDR3 is TGTGCCAGCAGCAAAGTCATGGACAGACCTTTTCACCCCCTCCACTTT.

This clone was recorded a few times. The same CDR3 arises from other DNA sequences in this sample as well. The CDR3 nucleotides are TGCGCCAGCAGCTTGCATCAGGGGGACACTGAAGCTTTCTTT. Amino acids: CASSLHQGDTEAFF. The V call is TRBV5-1, the J call TRBJ1-1, with 7 bases that match TRBD1. J gave up 3 bases and V 1 base, and 3 bases lay outside the gene matches. This CDR3 has 14 amino acids. Germline CDR1 reads SGHRS; CDR2 reads YFSETQ.

V is TRBV5-6 and J is TRBJ1-1; D is possibly TRBD1 (5 bases). Germline V gives CDR1 SGHDT, CDR2 YYEEEE. Trimming left V 1 base short and J 1 base short, with 8 bases between. The CDR3 runs 14 residues. The CDR3 DNA reads as TGTGCCAGCAGCTTGCTTCAGGGGAACACTGAAGCTTTCTTT. Translation gives CASSLLQGNTEAFF.

The J gene is TRBJ1-1, the V gene TRBV6-4, with D perhaps TRBD1 (6 bases). Trimming shortened V by 4 bases and J by 5 bases, and 11 bases separated the two germline ends. This CDR3 contains 13 residues. Germline-derived CDR1 and CDR2 are MRHNA and SNTAGT. The CDR3 sequence is CASSGEQGTEAFF. The DNA for the CDR3 is TGTGCCAGCAGTGGGGAACAGGGAACTGAAGCTTTCTTT.

This rearrangement joins TRBV7-9 to TRBJ1-1; 10 nucleotides agree with TRBD1. The J segment lost 3 bases and the V segment lost 5 bases, leaving 6 bases of the junction unmatched. This CDR3 is 15 amino acids long. Germline CDR1 SEHNR, CDR2 FQNEAQ (reference sequence). The chain's CDR3 is CASSPTGTGDTEAFF. The CDR3 nucleotides read TGTGCCAGCAGCCCAACCGGGACAGGGGACACTGAAGCTTTCTTT. Using reference TRBV7-9 and TRBJ1-1 for the parts outside the CDR3, the full variable domain is DTGVSQNPRHKITKRGQNVTFRCDPISEHNRLYWYRQTLGQGPEFLTYFQNEAQLEKSRLLSDRFSAERPKGSFSTLEIQRTEQGDSAMYLCASSPTGTGDTEAFFGQGTRLTVV.

This chain links TRBV7-6 with TRBJ1-1, with D unclear. Per the germline V gene, CDR1 is SGHVS and CDR2 is FNYEAQ. V was pared by 5 bases and J by 3 bases, with 13 bases between. This CDR3 has 14 residues. The CDR3 spells CASSPQSSDTEAFF. CDR3 nucleotides: TGTGCCAGCAGCCCACAAAGTTCTGACACTGAAGCTTTCTTT.

This clone was found once. The V call is TRBV6-4, the J call TRBJ1-2, with 7 bases identical to TRBD1. The V gene's germline CDR1 is MRHNA and CDR2 SNTAGT. After removal of 11 bases from V and 2 bases from J, the junction contained 5 bases not matched to a gene. The CDR3 runs 12 residues. The CDR3: CAVTGQNYGYTF. CDR3 nucleotide sequence: TGTGCCGTCACGGGACAGAACTATGGCTACACCTTC.

This clone is a singleton in its sample. The chain recombines TRBV6-5 with TRBJ1-2; the match to TRBD1 covers 7 bases. The V gene end was trimmed by 7 bases and the J gene end by 0 bases; junction bases not matched to a gene: 5. Germline loops: CDR1 MNHEY, CDR2 SVGAGI. The CDR3 runs to 14 residues. CDR3 sequence: CASKGDSSNYGYTF. CDR3 in DNA: TGTGCCAGCAAGGGGGACAGTTCTAACTATGGCTACACCTTC.

The chain is built from TRBV28 and TRBJ1-2; 7 positions agree with TRBD1. V dropped 10 bases and J dropped 6; count of bases not matched to a gene: 8. The CDR3 sequence is 12 residues long. Germline V gene lookup returns CDR1 MDHEN and CDR2 SYDVKM. The CDR3 DNA follows: TGTGCCACCCAGTCCGGGACAGATGGCTACACCTTC. Amino acid sequence: CATQSGTDGYTF.

V is TRBV2 and J is TRBJ1-2, with D uncertain. CDR1 is SNHLY and CDR2 is FYNNEI in the germline V gene. Trimming shortened V by 4 bases and J by 2 bases, and 5 bases separated the two germline ends. This CDR3 region has 12 residues. The CDR3, as DNA: TGTGCCAGCAGTGTACAGAACTATGGCTACACCTTC. Translating gives CASSVQNYGYTF.

This chain links TRBV5-1 with TRBJ2-7; 7 bases match TRBD2. The CDR3 sequence is 14 residues long. The germline V gene encodes CDR1 SGHRS and CDR2 YFSETQ. The ends lost 2 bases at V and 1 base at J; junction bases unmatched: 3. Here the CDR3 reads CASSFAGASYEQYF. CDR3 coding DNA: TGCGCCAGCAGCTTCGCGGGAGCTTCCTACGAGCAGTACTTC.

The gene calls are TRBV19 and TRBJ2-3, with 11 bases that match TRBD2. Germline CDR1 is LNHDA and CDR2 is SQIVND (reference sequence). This CDR3 contains 16 residues. Germline trimming cut 4 bases from V and 5 bases from J; bases unmatched to any gene: 8. CDR3 protein: CASSKLAGAPEDTQYF. In nucleotides, the CDR3 is TGTGCCAGTAGTAAACTAGCGGGAGCCCCGGAAGATACGCAGTATTTT.

This chain links TRBV6-6 with TRBJ2-7; D is possibly TRBD1 or TRBD2 (5 bases each). Trimming cost V 5 bases and J 0 bases, with 14 bases left between them. This CDR3 is built from 15 residues. Per germline, CDR1 MNHNY and CDR2 SVGAGI (reference sequence). This CDR3 is CASSQGPIPSYEQYF. CDR3 bases: TGTGCCAGCAGTCAGGGACCCATACCCTCCTACGAGCAGTACTTC.

The CDR3 sequence: CASSVEGHTEAFF. Written as DNA, the CDR3 is TGTGCCAGCAGCGTAGAGGGACACACTGAAGCTTTCTTT. The genes are TRBV9 and TRBJ1-1, with D tentatively TRBD1 (5 bases). Trimming removed 0 bases at V and 3 bases at J, with 6 bases between. The V gene's germline CDR1 is SGDLS and CDR2 YYNGEE. The CDR3 totals 13 residues.